This entry features one TCR beta chain sequence. Its antigen is not identified. Produced via immunoSEQ multiplex PCR; TCRdb's table is partial and in-frame only. The sample contains 2 million or so clones, about 94% of which appear only once. Naivety among CD8 cells was defined by CD45RO negativity and positive CCR7 selection, thereby excluding terminally differentiated effector memory CD45RA+ cells. The record originates from a study of shared clonotypes between healthy human individuals. Turning to the study itself: Plates per donor: three CD4 naive, three CD4 memory, two CD8 naive, one CD8 memory.

General observations from the study: Although depth was large, rarefaction showed that sequencing of the sorted subsets was incomplete. The four-donor shared clonotypes exceeded non-shared clonotypes in generation probability, with non-shared ones scoring lower. Sharing of clonotypes among donors was expected to vary with sequencing depth.

Germline CDR1 and CDR2: SGHDT and YYEEEE. This CDR3 contains 14 residues. Trimming took off 4 bases at V and 0 bases at J, with 10 bases between the two ends. The receptor was derived from a man aged 18 to 30 in good health. The J gene is TRBJ1-1, the V gene TRBV5-6; D is undetermined. Sequencing was done on a sample of naive CD8+ T cells sorted from blood. CDR3 amino acids: CASSILGMNTEAFF. CDR3 DNA sequence: TGTGCCAGCAGCATACTTGGAATGAACACTGAAGCTTTCTTT.